A single sample is the source of the 23 T cell receptor beta chains below, sequenced in a study of shared clonotypes between healthy human individuals. TCRdb's table, derived via immunoSEQ multiplex PCR, lists solely in-frame clones and lacks some. Among some 2 million clones listed, roughly 94% were seen once. CD45RO-negative, CCR7-positively selected cells formed the naive CD8 fraction, excluding terminally differentiated effector memory CD45RA+ cells. Sequencing was done on a sample of naive CD8+ T cells sorted from blood. The receptors come from a man aged 18 to 29 in good health.

V usage is TRBV2 and J usage is TRBJ2-5; TRBD2 matches at 15 bases. Germline CDR1 is SNHLY and CDR2 is FYNNEI. The V gene end was trimmed by 4 bases and the J gene end by 1 base; junction bases not matched to a gene: 10. The CDR3 is made up of 19 amino acids. CDR3 coding DNA: TGTGCCAGCAGTGGGGACCTTGGACTAGCGGGAGGGCTCCAAGAGACCCAGTACTTC. As protein: CASSGDLGLAGGLQETQYF.

This chain uses TRBV9 with TRBJ1-1, with D tentatively TRBD1 (5 bases). The CDR3 sequence is 13 residues long. Trimming shortened V by 0 bases and J by 3 bases, and 6 bases separated the two germline ends. Per the germline V gene, CDR1 is SGDLS and CDR2 is YYNGEE. CDR3 sequence reads: CASSVGDHTEAFF. The CDR3 nucleotides read TGTGCCAGCAGCGTAGGGGACCACACTGAAGCTTTCTTT.

V usage is TRBV5-4 and J usage is TRBJ1-2; 7 nucleotides agree with TRBD1. With 4 bases clipped from V and 6 bases from J, the junction kept 9 bases outside the gene matches. This CDR3 is 14 amino acids long. The germline V gene encodes CDR1 SGHNT and CDR2 YYREEE (reference sequence). CDR3 in amino acids: CASSRTLGGDGYTF. In DNA, the CDR3 is TGTGCCAGCAGCCGTACTCTAGGGGGCGATGGCTACACCTTC.

The V call is TRBV5-4, the J call TRBJ1-2; D is undetermined. There are 16 residues in the CDR3. V was clipped by 0 bases and J by 0 bases, with 12 bases between them. Germline V gene lookup returns CDR1 SGHNT and CDR2 YYREEE (reference sequence). In nucleotides, the CDR3 is TGTGCCAGCAGCTTGGAACATTCGGCCCCTAACTATGGCTACACCTTC. Encoded protein: CASSLEHSAPNYGYTF.

V gene TRBV7-9 combines with J gene TRBJ2-7, with 9 nucleotides matching TRBD1. V lost 5 bases and J lost 2; bases outside the gene matches: 10. Germline CDR1 SEHNR, CDR2 FQNEAQ (reference sequence). This CDR3 is built from 16 residues. The DNA for the CDR3 is TGTGCCAGCAGCAGACCCGGGACAGGGCTCCCCTACGAGCAGTACTTC. Residues: CASSRPGTGLPYEQYF. Looking up the rest from reference TRBV7-9 and TRBJ2-7 gives the full variable domain: DTGVSQNPRHKITKRGQNVTFRCDPISEHNRLYWYRQTLGQGPEFLTYFQNEAQLEKSRLLSDRFSAERPKGSFSTLEIQRTEQGDSAMYLCASSRPGTGLPYEQYFGPGTRLTVT.

The chain employs TRBV7-9 and TRBJ2-1; 7 bases agree with TRBD2. Germline CDR1 and CDR2: SEHNR and FQNEAQ (reference sequence). Trimming at V came to 3 bases and at J to 8 bases, leaving 10 bases not matched to a gene. The CDR3 runs 15 residues. Written as DNA, the CDR3 is TGTGCCAGCAGCTTTCCTCTAGCGGTAGTAGATGAGCAGTTCTTC. Translation: CASSFPLAVVDEQFF.

Worth noting for this clone: The same CDR3 also results from other DNA sequences found in this sample. The chain has TRBV27 and TRBJ2-7; tentative D call: TRBD1 (5 bases). Germline values: CDR1 MNHEY, CDR2 SMNVEV (reference sequence). Trimming took off 3 bases at V and 0 bases at J, with 9 bases between the two ends. This CDR3 comprises 14 residues. CDR3 sequence: CASSFSDSSYEQYF. CDR3 nucleotide sequence: TGTGCCAGCAGTTTTTCAGACAGCTCCTACGAGCAGTACTTC.

The chain has TRBV6-1 and TRBJ1-1; no clear D gene. Trimming left V 3 bases short and J 11 bases short, with 10 bases between. The CDR3 has 11 residues. In germline, CDR1 is MNHNS, CDR2 SASEGT. The CDR3 region is CASSDTLTAFF. In nucleotides, the CDR3 is TGTGCCAGCAGTGATACACTCACGGCTTTCTTT.

The rearrangement uses TRBV11-2 and TRBJ1-1; no clear D. Trimming took 0 bases from V and 7 from J, leaving 9 bases between them. The germline CDR1 and CDR2 sequences are SGHAT and FQNNGV. CDR3 length: 13 amino acids. CDR3: CASSLDMSIEAFF. CDR3 DNA: TGTGCCAGCAGCTTAGATATGAGCATTGAAGCTTTCTTT.

The CDR3 bases are TGCGCCAGCAGCCAAGATAAGGCCCCCGGGGGCTACGAGCAGTACTTC. It encodes CASSQDKAPGGYEQYF. The chain recombines TRBV4-3 with TRBJ2-7; D may be TRBD2 (6 bases). From germline, CDR1 is LGHNA and CDR2 YSLEER. V was clipped by 0 bases and J by 3 bases, with 15 bases between them. This CDR3 is built from 16 residues.

The chain is built from TRBV6-5 and TRBJ1-1; TRBD1 might be the D (6 bases). CDR3 length equals 14 residues. CDR1 MNHEY and CDR2 SVGAGI come from the germline V gene. Trimming took off 10 bases at V and 7 bases at J, with 22 bases between the two ends. This chain's CDR3 is CATTGAGEEDEAFF. As DNA, the CDR3 is TGTGCCACCACGGGGGCAGGGGAGGAAGATGAAGCTTTCTTT.

The chain couples TRBV2 to TRBJ2-7; perhaps TRBD2 as D (5 bases). CDR3 length: 14 residues. From germline, CDR1 is SNHLY and CDR2 FYNNEI. V was trimmed by 6 bases and J by 4 bases, leaving 16 bases between them. CDR3 in DNA: TGTGCCAGCAGGTCAATAGCGAGTTTTTACGAGCAGTACTTC. Translating it yields CASRSIASFYEQYF.

V gene TRBV27 combines with J gene TRBJ2-5; TRBD1 matches 8 bases. The CDR3 runs 16 residues. Germline V gene sequence: CDR1 MNHEY, CDR2 SMNVEV (reference sequence). V was pared by 4 bases and J by 1 base, with 8 bases of the junction left unmatched. CDR3 nucleotides: TGTGCCAGCAGTTCCCGACAGGGGCCCATCCAAGAGACCCAGTACTTC. It translates to CASSSRQGPIQETQYF.

This chain connects TRBV7-9 to TRBJ2-5; D assignment may be TRBD1 or TRBD2 (7 bases each). CDR1 is SEHNR, CDR2 FQNEAQ, per germline (reference sequence). This CDR3 has 14 residues. V was shortened by 4 bases and J by 4 bases, with 13 bases between the two germline ends. The CDR3 sequence: CASSWGGQRETQYF. The CDR3 bases are TGTGCCAGCAGCTGGGGGGGACAGCGAGAGACCCAGTACTTC.

The chain joins TRBV4-1 to TRBJ1-2; D is perhaps TRBD1 (5 bases). Trimming removed 0 bases from V and 4 bases from J, with 15 bases in between. Germline V gene sequence: CDR1 MGHRA, CDR2 YSYEKL. CDR3 length: 16 residues. As DNA, the CDR3 is TGCGCCAGCAGCCAAGACCGGGGGGGAGTGCGCTATGGCTACACCTTC. Translating gives CASSQDRGGVRYGYTF.

V gene TRBV27 combines with J gene TRBJ2-7; D is possibly TRBD2 (5 bases). The germline V gene has CDR1 MNHEY and CDR2 SMNVEV (reference sequence). The CDR3 is 14 residues long. The ends were cut back, 5 bases at V and 7 bases at J, with 18 bases in the middle. The DNA for the CDR3 is TGTGCCAGCAGTCCAATAGGACTGGGCACAGAGCAGTACTTC. Residues: CASSPIGLGTEQYF.

This clone showed up just once. Distinct nucleotide sequences in the sample also encode this CDR3. This chain joins TRBV7-2 and TRBJ2-1; D ambiguous. CDR3 length equals 13 residues. CDR1 SGHTA and CDR2 FQGNSA come from the germline V gene. Trimming left V 5 bases short and J 3 bases short, with 8 bases between. CDR3 nucleotide sequence: TGTGCCAGCAGCCTCGACCGCTACAATGAGCAGTTCTTC. Protein sequence: CASSLDRYNEQFF.

The table lists this clone with a count of one. The chain employs TRBV6-5 and TRBJ1-1; D ambiguous. Germline assignment: CDR1 MNHEY and CDR2 SVGAGI. The V end was cut by 0 bases, the J end by 5 bases, with 13 bases between. The CDR3 contains 15 residues. The DNA of the CDR3 is TGTGCCAGCAGTTACTCGACGACGGTGGGAACTGAAGCTTTCTTT. Translating gives CASSYSTTVGTEAFF.

The chain has TRBV7-9 and TRBJ2-1; 13 bases are shared with TRBD2. The V and J ends lost 2 bases and 7 bases, in that order; junction bases with no gene match: 5. Germline assignment: CDR1 SEHNR and CDR2 FQNEAQ (reference sequence). This CDR3 contains 16 residues. In DNA form, the CDR3 reads TGTGCCAGCAGCTTAACCGGACTAGCGGGAGAGAATGAGCAGTTCTTC. Translating gives CASSLTGLAGENEQFF. Complete variable domain (other parts from reference TRBV7-9 and TRBJ2-1): DTGVSQNPRHKITKRGQNVTFRCDPISEHNRLYWYRQTLGQGPEFLTYFQNEAQLEKSRLLSDRFSAERPKGSFSTLEIQRTEQGDSAMYLCASSLTGLAGENEQFFGPGTRLTVL.

Notes on this clone: This sample also contains other DNA sequences that code for the same CDR3. The chain is built from TRBV4-1 and TRBJ2-6; no clear D gene. There are 16 residues in the CDR3. V lost 1 base, J lost 0 bases, and 7 bases lay in between. From germline, CDR1 is MGHRA and CDR2 YSYEKL. The CDR3 DNA reads TGCGCCAGCAGCCAAGGGGGTGGCTCTGGGGCCAACGTCCTGACTTTC. Translated, it gives CASSQGGGSGANVLTF.

This chain uses TRBV6-1 with TRBJ1-5; D gene ambiguous. The CDR3 is 16 residues long. V lost 0 bases and J 7 bases, leaving 16 bases between the germline ends. The germline CDR1 and CDR2 sequences are MNHNS and SASEGT. The CDR3 nucleotides read TGTGCCAGCAGTGAAGCTCGGAGGGTCGAAGGCCAGCCCCAGCATTTT. It encodes CASSEARRVEGQPQHF.

The gene calls are TRBV15 and TRBJ2-1; TRBD2 matches 7 bases. The CDR3 spans 13 residues. The germline CDR1 and CDR2 sequences are LNHNV and YYDKDF (reference sequence). V lost 3 bases, J lost 16 bases, and 12 bases stayed unmatched. The CDR3 DNA reads as TGTGCCACCAGCAGGTCCCCGGGACTACCGCAATTCTTC. Translated, it gives CATSRSPGLPQFF. Based on the CDR3 plus reference TRBV15 and TRBJ2-1, the full variable domain is DAMVIQNPRYQVTQFGKPVTLSCSQTLNHNVMYWYQQKSSQAPKLLFHYYDKDFNNEADTPDNFQSRRPNTSFCFLDIRSPGLGDTAMYLCATSRSPGLPQFFGPGTRLTVL.

This clone was observed once. The chain uses TRBV27 and TRBJ1-2; D unresolved. Trimming removed 4 bases from V and 4 bases from J, with 13 bases in between. The CDR3 loop spans 14 amino acids. Germline CDR1 reads MNHEY; CDR2 reads SMNVEV (reference sequence). The CDR3 DNA is TGTGCCAGCAGTTCTACTCCTATCCCCTATGGCTACACCTTC. Protein product: CASSSTPIPYGYTF.